These T cell receptor beta chains were read from a single sample in a study of spatial heterogeneity in lung cancer. A single record per CDR3 protein comes from TCRdb applying MiXCR to the 5' RACE reads. The sample includes more than 8,000 distinct CDR3 sequences, under 9% of them seen just once. The sample here was PBMCs, taken at surgery. These receptors all stem from a female donor with early-stage non-small cell lung cancer. Each CDR3 is given with its conserved first and last residue. The D gene is left open where the match is weak. The size entry is marked missing in some rows and otherwise reads once, few, many or a size class.

j_call,d_call,clone_size,v_call,cdr3_nt,cdr3_aa
TRBJ2-1,TRBD1,.,TRBV7-6,TGTGCCAGCAGCCCCGGACAGGGGGTAGTTAATGAGCAGTTCTTC,CASSPGQGVVNEQFF
TRBJ2-1,.,.,TRBV27,TGTGCCAGCACCTCATTGGGTGAGCAGTTCTTC,CASTSLGEQFF
TRBJ2-7,.,many,TRBV5-6,TGTGCCAGCAGCTCAACTGGGATCTCCTACGAGCAGTACTTC,CASSSTGISYEQYF
TRBJ2-5,.,many,TRBV11-1,TGTGCCAGCAGCTGGGGGGCAGAAGAGACCCAGTACTTC,CASSWGAEETQYF
TRBJ1-4,.,many,TRBV5-5,TGTGCCAGCAGCCGACAGGCAACTAATGAAAAACTGTTTTTT,CASSRQATNEKLFF
TRBJ2-5,TRBD2,many,TRBV7-2,TGTGCCAGCAGCCCCAGCGGGAATCGAGAGACCCAGTACTTC,CASSPSGNRETQYF
TRBJ2-4,TRBD2,.,TRBV2,TGTGCCAGCACCGGGCGGGAGAGTTCTGTAGCCAAAAACATTCAGTACTTC,CASTGRESSVAKNIQYF
TRBJ2-7,TRBD1,many,TRBV5-1,TGCGCCAGCAGCTTCCGGGACAGGAGCTCCTACGAGCAGTACTTC,CASSFRDRSSYEQYF
TRBJ2-1,.,.,TRBV7-2,TGTGCCAGCAGCCCTCAGCCGGGGCCCGGATACAATGAGCAGTTCTTC,CASSPQPGPGYNEQFF
TRBJ1-6,.,many,TRBV5-1,TGCGCCAGCAGCGCTGAACAGAGGACTAATTCACCCCTCCACTTT,CASSAEQRTNSPLHF
TRBJ2-5,.,.,TRBV14,TGTGCCAGCAGCCAAGCGGTAACAAGCCAGGGGACCCAGTACTTC,CASSQAVTSQGTQYF
TRBJ2-3,.,.,TRBV5-4,TGTGCCAGCAGCTTGCAGAGCACAGATACGCGGTATTTT,CASSLQSTDTRYF
TRBJ2-1,.,.,TRBV18,TGTGCCAGCTCACTGGACCAGGGGATAAATTCCAATGAGCAGTTCTTC,CASSLDQGINSNEQFF
TRBJ2-3,TRBD2,many,TRBV11-2,TGTGCCAGCAGCTTCGGGACTAGTGTGACAGATACGCAGTATTTT,CASSFGTSVTDTQYF
TRBJ1-5,TRBD1,medium-sized,TRBV7-2,TGTGCCAGCAGGGATCAGGGGGCGCCTGGTCAGCCCCAGCATTTT,CASRDQGAPGQPQHF
TRBJ2-7,.,medium-sized,TRBV18,TGTGCCAGCTCACCTGGTCTCGTAGCCTACGAGCAGTACTTC,CASSPGLVAYEQYF
TRBJ1-1,.,many,TRBV4-1,TGCGCCAGCAGCCAAGATTTTTTTAATGGGTTGGGTACTGAAGCTTTCTTT,CASSQDFFNGLGTEAFF
TRBJ1-2,TRBD1,medium-sized,TRBV5-1,TGCGCCAGCAGCTTGGCAGGGACAGACTATGGCTACACCTTC,CASSLAGTDYGYTF
TRBJ2-2,.,few,TRBV29-1,TGCAGCGTCGGGACTGACACCGGGGAGCTGTTTTTT,CSVGTDTGELFF
TRBJ1-1,.,few,TRBV2,TGTGCCAGCAGTGAAAGTCGTCGCGCTTTCTTT,CASSESRRAFF
TRBJ2-3,TRBD2,.,TRBV5-4,TGTGCCAGCAGCCCGGCGACTAGCGCGAGCACAGATACGCAGTATTTT,CASSPATSASTDTQYF
TRBJ2-1,.,many,TRBV10-1,TGCGCCGGCCAAATGCTTTCCCCCTACAATGAGCAGTTCTTC,CAGQMLSPYNEQFF
TRBJ2-3,TRBD2,many,TRBV3-1,TGTGCCAGCAGCCAAGGGACTAGCGGTACCTCAGATACGCAGTATTTT,CASSQGTSGTSDTQYF
TRBJ2-7,.,many,TRBV2,TGTGCCAGCAGTGAAACGGGGAGCGAGCAGTACTTC,CASSETGSEQYF
TRBJ2-7,TRBD2,medium-sized,TRBV28,TGTGCCAGCACCAACCCTAGCGGGAGTTTGGTCGAGCAGTACTTC,CASTNPSGSLVEQYF
TRBJ2-5,TRBD2,many,TRBV7-2,TGTGCCAGCAGCTTGACCGGGACTAGCGGGCAAGAGACCCAGTACTTC,CASSLTGTSGQETQYF
TRBJ2-4,.,.,TRBV7-9,TGTGCCAGCAGCTTTTCCAAAAACATTCAGTACTTC,CASSFSKNIQYF
TRBJ2-3,TRBD2,.,TRBV11-2,TGTGCCAGCACCCTCGGTGGCGGGAGGGGTGCAGATACGCAGTATTTT,CASTLGGGRGADTQYF
TRBJ2-7,TRBD2,many,TRBV3-1,TGTGCCAGCAGCCAAGCCGGGGGGTACGAGCAGTACTTC,CASSQAGGYEQYF